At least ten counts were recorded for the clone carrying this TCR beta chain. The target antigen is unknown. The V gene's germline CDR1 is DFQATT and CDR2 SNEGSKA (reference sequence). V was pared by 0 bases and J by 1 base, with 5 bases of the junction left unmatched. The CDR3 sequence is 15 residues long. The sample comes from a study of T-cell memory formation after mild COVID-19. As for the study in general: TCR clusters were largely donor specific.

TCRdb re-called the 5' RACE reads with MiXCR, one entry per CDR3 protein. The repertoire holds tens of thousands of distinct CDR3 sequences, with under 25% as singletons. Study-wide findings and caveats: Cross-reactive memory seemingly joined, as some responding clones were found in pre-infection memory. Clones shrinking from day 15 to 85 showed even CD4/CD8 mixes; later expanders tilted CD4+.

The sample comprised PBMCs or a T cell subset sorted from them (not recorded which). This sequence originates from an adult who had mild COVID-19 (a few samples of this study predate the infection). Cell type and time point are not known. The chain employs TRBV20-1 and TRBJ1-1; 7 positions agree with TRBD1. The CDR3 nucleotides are TGCAGTGCTAGAGAGCCGGGACAGAAGAACACTGAAGCTTTCTTT. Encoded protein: CSAREPGQKNTEAFF.